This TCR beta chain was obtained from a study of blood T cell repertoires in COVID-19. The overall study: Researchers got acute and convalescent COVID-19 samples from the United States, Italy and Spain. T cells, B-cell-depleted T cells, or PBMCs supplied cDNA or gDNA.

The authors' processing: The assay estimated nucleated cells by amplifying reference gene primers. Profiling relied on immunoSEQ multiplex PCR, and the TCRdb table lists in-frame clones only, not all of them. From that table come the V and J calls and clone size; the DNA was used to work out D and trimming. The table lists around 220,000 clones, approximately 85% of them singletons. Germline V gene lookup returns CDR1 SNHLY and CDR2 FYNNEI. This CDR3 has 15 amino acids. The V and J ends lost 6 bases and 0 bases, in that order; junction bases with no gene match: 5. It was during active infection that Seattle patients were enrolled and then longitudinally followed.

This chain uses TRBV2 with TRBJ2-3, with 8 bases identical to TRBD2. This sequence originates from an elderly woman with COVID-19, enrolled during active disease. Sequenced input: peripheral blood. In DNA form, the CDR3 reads TGTGCCAGCAGGGTTAGCGGGGCTAGCACAGATACGCAGTATTTT. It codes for CASRVSGASTDTQYF.